These 5 T cell receptor beta chains originate from one sample sequenced in a study of spatial heterogeneity in lung cancer. Time point noted: sample taken at primary tumor resection. TCRdb independently ran MiXCR on the 5' RACE reads; one entry per CDR3 protein. The sample lists 2,500 to 3,500 distinct CDR3 sequences, 2.5% to 3% occurring once. This sample comprised normal lung tissue next to the tumor, obtained at surgery. The receptors come from a male donor with early-stage non-small cell lung cancer.

This clonotype is medium-sized by share. CDR3 region: CASSGRGTEAFF. The DNA of the CDR3 is TGTGCCAGCAGCGGCCGGGGGACTGAAGCTTTCTTT. The chain carries TRBV5-4 and TRBJ1-1, with D tentatively TRBD1 (5 bases). Trimming took 4 bases from V and 5 from J, leaving 9 bases between them. This CDR3 is built from 12 residues. Germline CDR1 is SGHNT and CDR2 is YYREEE (reference sequence).

Sample share makes this clonotype large. The rearrangement uses TRBV29-1 and TRBJ2-2; the match to TRBD1 covers 8 bases. CDR3 length equals 15 residues. Germline V gene lookup returns CDR1 SQVTM and CDR2 ANQGSEA. V dropped 3 bases and J dropped 4; count of bases not matched to a gene: 7. CDR3 sequence: CSVEPGQGGTGELFF. The CDR3 bases are TGCAGCGTTGAGCCCGGACAGGGAGGCACCGGGGAGCTGTTTTTT.

This clonotype is labeled as medium-sized. The chain links TRBV7-6 to TRBJ2-7; D is perhaps TRBD2 (5 bases). CDR3 length: 11 amino acids. With 1 base removed from V and 10 bases from J, the gap between germline ends came to 8 bases. Germline assignment: CDR1 SGHVS and CDR2 FNYEAQ. CDR3 sequence reads: CASSLGGLQYF. In DNA, the CDR3 is TGTGCCAGCAGCTTAGGCGGGTTACAGTACTTC.

This clonotype was detected ten times or more. The chain joins TRBV4-1 to TRBJ1-2; weak D call: TRBD1 (5 bases). V dropped 3 bases and J dropped 4 bases, with 18 bases sitting between them. Germline V gene lookup returns CDR1 MGHRA and CDR2 YSYEKL. The CDR3 length is 16 residues. The CDR3 region is CASSQDRLTAPYGYTF. As DNA, the CDR3 is TGCGCCAGCAGCCAGGATAGACTGACAGCTCCCTATGGCTACACCTTC.

This clonotype came up many times. V gene TRBV6-4 combines with J gene TRBJ2-6; D ambiguous. Deletions cut 5 bases from V and 1 base from J, with 9 bases between. Germline V gene lookup returns CDR1 MRHNA and CDR2 SNTAGT. This CDR3 has 15 residues. The CDR3 loop is CASSPIHSGANVLTF. CDR3 bases: TGTGCCAGCAGTCCTATTCATTCTGGGGCCAACGTCCTGACTTTC.